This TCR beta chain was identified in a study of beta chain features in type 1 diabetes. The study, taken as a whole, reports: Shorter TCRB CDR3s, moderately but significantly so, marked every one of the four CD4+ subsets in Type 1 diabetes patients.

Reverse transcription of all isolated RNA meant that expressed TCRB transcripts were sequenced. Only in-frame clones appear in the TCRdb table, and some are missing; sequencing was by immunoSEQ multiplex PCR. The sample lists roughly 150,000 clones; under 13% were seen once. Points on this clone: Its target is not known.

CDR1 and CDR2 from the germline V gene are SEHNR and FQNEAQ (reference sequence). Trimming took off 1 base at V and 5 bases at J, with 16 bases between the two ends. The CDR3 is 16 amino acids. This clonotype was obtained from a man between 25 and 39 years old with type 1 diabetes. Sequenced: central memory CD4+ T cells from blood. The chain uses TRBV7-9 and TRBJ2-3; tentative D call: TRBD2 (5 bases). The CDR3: CASSLGITGSKDTQYF. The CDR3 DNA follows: TGTGCCAGCAGCTTAGGTATCACGGGGTCAAAAGATACGCAGTATTTT.